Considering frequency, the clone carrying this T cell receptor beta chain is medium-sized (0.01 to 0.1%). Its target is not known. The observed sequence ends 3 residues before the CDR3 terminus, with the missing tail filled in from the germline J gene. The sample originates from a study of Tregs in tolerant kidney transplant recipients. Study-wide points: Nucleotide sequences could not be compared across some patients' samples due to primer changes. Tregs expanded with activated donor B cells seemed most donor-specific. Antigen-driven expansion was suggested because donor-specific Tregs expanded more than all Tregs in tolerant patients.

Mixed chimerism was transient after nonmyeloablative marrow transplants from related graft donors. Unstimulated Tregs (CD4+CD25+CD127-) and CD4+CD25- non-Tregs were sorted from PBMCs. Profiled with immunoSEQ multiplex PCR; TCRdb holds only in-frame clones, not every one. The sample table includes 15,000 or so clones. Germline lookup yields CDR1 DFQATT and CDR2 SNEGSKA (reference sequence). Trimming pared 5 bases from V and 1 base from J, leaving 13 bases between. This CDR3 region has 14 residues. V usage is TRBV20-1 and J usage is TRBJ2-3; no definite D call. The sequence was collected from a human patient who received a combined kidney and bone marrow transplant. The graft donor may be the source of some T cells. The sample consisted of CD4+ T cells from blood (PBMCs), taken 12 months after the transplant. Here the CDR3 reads CSAPSRVGTDTQYF. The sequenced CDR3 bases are TGCAGTGCTCCATCGCGAGTTGGCACAGATACG.